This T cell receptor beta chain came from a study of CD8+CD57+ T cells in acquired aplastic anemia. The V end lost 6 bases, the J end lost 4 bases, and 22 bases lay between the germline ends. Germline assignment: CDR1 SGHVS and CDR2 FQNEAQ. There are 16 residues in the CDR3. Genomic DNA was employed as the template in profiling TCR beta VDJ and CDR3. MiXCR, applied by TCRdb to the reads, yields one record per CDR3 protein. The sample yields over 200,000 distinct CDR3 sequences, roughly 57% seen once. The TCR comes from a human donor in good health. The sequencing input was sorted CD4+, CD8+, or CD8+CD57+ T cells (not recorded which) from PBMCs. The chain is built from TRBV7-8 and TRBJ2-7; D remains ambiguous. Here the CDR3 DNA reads TGTGCCAGCAGTTACAAATTATGGCAGGCCTCATACGAGCAGTACTTC. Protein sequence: CASSYKLWQASYEQYF.